This paragraph covers one TCR beta chain sequence. Sequence at one end of the junction differs from germline and may be a read error. Methods used by the authors: Using reference gene primer amplification, nucleated cell counts were estimated. Profiled with immunoSEQ multiplex PCR; TCRdb holds only in-frame clones, not every one. V, J and clone size are taken as reported in that table, and D and trimming were inferred from the DNA itself. The sample shows around 250,000 clones, 75% to 90% of them seen only once. These data belong to a study of blood T cell repertoires in COVID-19. Study context: PBMCs, B-cell-depleted T cells, or T cells were the source of the cDNA or gDNA that made up the material.

The length of the CDR3 is 16 residues. Germline CDR1 is KGHSH and CDR2 is LQKENI. The sequenced sample consisted of PBMCs or T cells enriched from blood (not recorded which). The receptor's source is a woman aged 40 to 50 who had been exposed to COVID-19. V gene TRBV18 combines with J gene TRBJ2-3; 11 positions agree with TRBD2. CDR3 sequence: CASSPFLAGGTNTQYF. Written as DNA, the CDR3 is TGTGCCAGCTCACCCTTCCTAGCGGGGGGCACAAATACGCAGTATTTT.